This passage covers 16 T cell receptor beta chains from one sample sequenced in a study of shared clonotypes between healthy human individuals. Measured with immunoSEQ multiplex PCR; TCRdb has only the in-frame clones, and not every one. The repertoire has roughly 2.1 million clones, around 93% of them found once; the top ten carry over 1.5%. Naive CD8 cells lacked CD45RO, underwent positive selection for CCR7 and left out terminally differentiated effector memory CD45RA+ cells. Source material: naive CD8+ T cells from PBMCs. All receptors come from a man between 18 and 29 years old in good health. Some clones in this sample may be carry-over from other donors' samples.

The V and J genes are TRBV27 and TRBJ2-7; the D gene is possibly TRBD2 (6 bases). Trimming pared 5 bases from V and 12 bases from J, leaving 20 bases between. The length of the CDR3 is 13 residues. The germline CDR1 and CDR2 sequences are MNHEY and SMNVEV (reference sequence). In nucleotides, the CDR3 is TGTGCCAGCAGTCCAAACGGGACTCCTCGGTGGTACTTC. Its protein is CASSPNGTPRWYF.

A note on this clone: Within the sample, other DNA sequences also encode this same CDR3. The chain is built from TRBV28 and TRBJ2-7; 12 bases map to TRBD2. The CDR3 sequence is 14 residues long. CDR1 and CDR2 from the germline V gene are MDHEN and SYDVKM. V lost 6 bases, J lost 6 bases, and 6 bases stayed unmatched. This chain's CDR3 is CASSLGLAGGEQYF. CDR3 DNA sequence: TGTGCCAGCAGCCTGGGACTAGCGGGCGGCGAGCAGTACTTC.

The rearrangement uses TRBV5-5 and TRBJ1-1; D is uncertain. Germline-derived CDR1 and CDR2 are SGHKS and YYEKEE (reference sequence). The CDR3 has 15 amino acids. V was cut by 0 bases and J by 1 base, with 10 bases left in between. DNA for the CDR3: TGTGCCAGCAGCTTGGGTACAGTCCCGAACACTGAAGCTTTCTTT. It translates to CASSLGTVPNTEAFF.

Notes on this clone: Other nucleotide sequences in the sample specify the same CDR3. The rearrangement uses TRBV6-5 and TRBJ2-3; 8 positions agree with TRBD2. There are 13 residues in the CDR3. The V gene's germline CDR1 is MNHEY and CDR2 SVGAGI. With 6 bases clipped from V and 3 bases from J, the junction kept 2 bases outside the gene matches. CDR3 sequence reads: CASRAGGTDTQYF. CDR3 DNA sequence: TGTGCCAGCAGGGCGGGAGGTACAGATACGCAGTATTTT.

The chain carries TRBV4-1 and TRBJ1-1; D gene uncertain. This CDR3 region has 14 residues. The germline V gene has CDR1 MGHRA and CDR2 YSYEKL. V was clipped by 0 bases and J by 8 bases, with 13 bases between them. This CDR3 reads CASSQDWTHTEAFF. DNA of the CDR3: TGCGCCAGCAGCCAAGATTGGACTCATACCGAAGCTTTCTTT.

This clone is a singleton in its sample. This CDR3 is also generated by other DNA sequences in the sample. The chain carries TRBV6-1 and TRBJ1-1, with D possibly matching TRBD1 (5 bases). The CDR3 length is 15 residues. Per germline, CDR1 MNHNS and CDR2 SASEGT. Trimming removed 5 bases from V and 1 base from J, with 14 bases in between. CDR3: CASSSPGTGNTEAFF. In DNA, the CDR3 is TGTGCCAGCAGTTCCCCCGGGACTGGGAACACTGAAGCTTTCTTT.

The genes are TRBV9 and TRBJ2-1; 12 nucleotides match TRBD2. Germline V CDR1 and CDR2: SGDLS, YYNGEE. Trimming removed 0 bases from V and 2 bases from J; junction bases left unmatched: 9. The CDR3 runs to 19 residues. The CDR3 DNA is TGTGCCAGCAGCGTAGCCGCTAGCGGGAGGGCTATCCCCTACAATGAGCAGTTCTTC. Encoded protein: CASSVAASGRAIPYNEQFF.

The V and J genes are TRBV27 and TRBJ2-7; 12 positions agree with TRBD2. Germline-derived CDR1 and CDR2 are MNHEY and SMNVEV (reference sequence). Trimming at V came to 5 bases and at J to 4 bases, leaving 9 bases not matched to a gene. This CDR3 comprises 16 residues. The CDR3 DNA is TGTGCCAGCAGTGCAAGACTAGCGGGAGTGTCGTACGAGCAGTACTTC. Translated: CASSARLAGVSYEQYF.

J is TRBJ2-7 and V is TRBV5-6; D possibly matches TRBD1 or TRBD2 (5 bases each). V gave up 2 bases and J gave up 6 bases, with 15 bases separating them. This CDR3 region has 14 residues. Germline V lookup: CDR1 SGHDT, CDR2 YYEEEE. The CDR3 DNA sequence: TGTGCCAGCAGCTTAGTAGGGGAGCAGCGCGAGCAGTACTTC. Protein: CASSLVGEQREQYF.

This chain uses TRBV6-6 with TRBJ2-7; 10 bases match TRBD2. The CDR3 loop spans 15 amino acids. Per germline, CDR1 MNHNY and CDR2 SVGAGI (reference sequence). The ends lost 1 base at V and 6 bases at J; junction bases unmatched: 6. The CDR3 spells CASSYWIAGGPEQYF. The CDR3 DNA reads as TGTGCCAGCAGTTACTGGATAGCGGGAGGACCCGAGCAGTACTTC.

The genes are TRBV28 and TRBJ2-6; D might be TRBD1 (6 bases). CDR1 is MDHEN and CDR2 is SYDVKM in the germline V gene. The CDR3 runs 17 residues. Deletions cut 8 bases from V and 2 bases from J, with 19 bases between. Here the CDR3 reads CASGTLTLIAGANVLTF. The DNA for the CDR3 is TGTGCCAGCGGGACATTGACCCTGATAGCTGGGGCCAACGTCCTGACTTTC.

The J gene is TRBJ2-1, the V gene TRBV4-3; no clear D. The CDR3 covers 16 residues. From germline, CDR1 is LGHNA and CDR2 YSLEER. Trimming took 0 bases from V and 1 from J, leaving 10 bases between them. DNA of the CDR3: TGCGCCAGCAGCCAAGATCCCAGCCTGTCCTACAATGAGCAGTTCTTC. Translating gives CASSQDPSLSYNEQFF.

The gene calls are TRBV7-2 and TRBJ2-2; 9 positions match TRBD2. V trimming: 1 base; J trimming: 4 bases; junction bases outside the gene matches: 4. The CDR3 runs to 16 residues. CDR1 is SGHTA, CDR2 FQGNSA, per germline. The CDR3 bases are TGTGCCAGCAGCTTAGTAGCGGGAGTAGCCACCGGGGAGCTGTTTTTT. Its protein is CASSLVAGVATGELFF.

This chain connects TRBV7-9 to TRBJ2-7; TRBD2 matches 10 bases. V dropped 2 bases and J dropped 4; count of bases not matched to a gene: 5. CDR1 is SEHNR, CDR2 FQNEAQ, per germline (reference sequence). The CDR3 is 15 residues long. CDR3 region: CASSLWSSGSYEQYF. CDR3 in DNA: TGTGCCAGCAGCTTATGGTCTAGCGGGAGTTACGAGCAGTACTTC.

This rearrangement joins TRBV5-4 to TRBJ2-2; a possible D gene is TRBD1 (5 bases). The V end lost 4 bases, the J end lost 7 bases, and 11 bases lay between the germline ends. CDR3 length: 13 residues. Germline CDR1 and CDR2: SGHNT and YYREEE (reference sequence). Here the CDR3 DNA reads TGTGCCAGCAGCATTGCAGGGATCGGGGAGCTGTTTTTT. Its translation is CASSIAGIGELFF.

A note on this clone: Other nucleotide sequences in the sample specify the same CDR3. The CDR3, as DNA: TGTGCCAGCAGTTTAGTTGGGGCACAGCCCCAGCATTTT. Protein sequence: CASSLVGAQPQHF. The V gene is TRBV27, the J gene TRBJ1-5; D is perhaps TRBD1 (5 bases). This CDR3 is built from 13 residues. The ends were cut back, 2 bases at V and 7 bases at J, with 9 bases in the middle. Germline assignment: CDR1 MNHEY and CDR2 SMNVEV (reference sequence).